This entry is about one T cell receptor (beta chain). With a much larger clone just one base away, this may be a read error. This sample's time point: before trial treatment. Nivolumab, ipilimumab, aspirin, low-dose cyclophosphamide and low-dose radiotherapy were given to donors. Covering alpha and beta chains, TRAV- and TRBV-specific primers were used for the first-strand cDNA. Amplification of TCRs used a constant-region primer and V-primer adapter for about 20 PCR cycles. mRNA, once isolated, was amplified by in vitro transcription. TCRdb re-analysed the reads in MiXCR, keeping a single row per CDR3 protein. The sample shows tens of thousands of distinct CDR3 sequences, around 29% of them seen only once. These data originate in a study of low-dose radiotherapy and immunotherapy resistance in tumors. On the study more broadly: Cohort 1 got 0.5 Gy per fraction every 2 weeks, 6.5 Gy in total.

The CDR3 spans 17 residues. Germline assignment: CDR1 SGHTA and CDR2 FQGTGA. The V gene end was trimmed by 0 bases and the J gene end by 7 bases; junction bases not matched to a gene: 14. The specimen comprised PBMCs, sampled before treatment. The rearrangement links TRBV7-3 to TRBJ2-7, with 8 bases aligning to TRBD2. This TCR derives from a female donor with ovarian cancer. The CDR3 spells CASSLTRRVAGHNEQYF. Here the CDR3 DNA reads TGTGCCAGCAGCTTAACGAGGAGGGTAGCGGGACACAATGAGCAGTACTTC.